This T cell receptor (beta chain) appears in the sequencing data of a study of T-cell memory formation after mild COVID-19. MiXCR, applied by TCRdb to the 5' RACE reads, yields one record per CDR3 protein. The repertoire has around 260,000 distinct CDR3 sequences, 15% to 20% of them found once; the top ten carry over 20%. Whole-study results and caveats: Some clones that responded were present in memory (sampled pre-infection), which suggests cross-reactive memory joined.

This clonotype was seen more than once but under ten times. Its antigen is undetermined. This CDR3 comprises 12 residues. Germline V gene sequence: CDR1 KGHSH, CDR2 LQKENI. The V gene lost 6 bases and the J gene lost 4 bases, with 9 bases spanning the gap. This receptor was taken from a man between 18 and 35 years old who had mild COVID-19 (a few samples of this study predate the infection). Cell type and time point are not known. This chain joins TRBV18 and TRBJ1-2; perhaps TRBD1 as D (5 bases). Sequencing used PBMCs or a T cell subset sorted from them (not recorded which). CDR3 nucleotide sequence: TGTGCCAGCTCGCGGGACGTCTATGGCTACACCTTC. This encodes CASSRDVYGYTF.